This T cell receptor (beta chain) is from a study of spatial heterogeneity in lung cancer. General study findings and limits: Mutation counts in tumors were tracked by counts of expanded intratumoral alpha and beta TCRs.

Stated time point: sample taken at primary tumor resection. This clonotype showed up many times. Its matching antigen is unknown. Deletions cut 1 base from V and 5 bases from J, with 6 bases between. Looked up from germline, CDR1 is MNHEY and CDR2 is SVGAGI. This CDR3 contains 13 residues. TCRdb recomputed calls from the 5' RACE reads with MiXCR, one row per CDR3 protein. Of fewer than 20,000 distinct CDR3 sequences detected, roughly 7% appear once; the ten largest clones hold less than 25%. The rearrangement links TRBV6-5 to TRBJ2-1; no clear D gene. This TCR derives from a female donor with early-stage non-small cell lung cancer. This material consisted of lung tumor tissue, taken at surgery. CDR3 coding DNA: TGTGCCAGCAGTTACTGGAGAAACAATGAGCAGTTCTTC. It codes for CASSYWRNNEQFF.